This T cell receptor beta chain emerged from a study of control samples from healthy donors and cancer patients. This table comes from immunoSEQ multiplex PCR, and its TCRdb copy is limited to in-frame clones, with some not included. The sample carries some 120,000 clones, 70% to 90% recorded once. Germline V gene sequence: CDR1 SGHRS, CDR2 YFSETQ. After removal of 4 bases from V and 8 bases from J, the junction contained 7 bases not matched to a gene. The CDR3 is made up of 14 amino acids. V gene TRBV5-1 combines with J gene TRBJ1-4, with 8 bases matching TRBD1. The clonotype originates from a man aged 50 or older in good health. The sequencing sample was made of blood. CDR3: CASSTGQGLEKLFF. DNA for the CDR3: TGCGCCAGCAGCACTGGACAGGGTTTAGAAAAACTGTTTTTT.